These T cell receptor beta chains were read from a single sample in a study of cytomegalovirus exposure and HLA in healthy donors. Here immunoSEQ multiplex PCR was the method, and the copy in TCRdb shows in-frame clones only, minus some. The table has about 200,000 clones, about four fifths seen once. Specimen: PBMCs. These receptors came from a male donor in good health and CMV-seropositive. Both conserved end residues are part of each CDR3. Fields, in order: CDR3 length, V gene, clone size, J gene, D gene, CDR3 DNA, CDR3 protein. The D gene is left open where the match is weak. Clone size is given for some rows only: seen once, a few or many times, or a class if the clone is expanded.

cdr3_length: 17
v_call: TRBV11-3
clone_size: .
j_call: TRBJ2-3
d_call: TRBD1
cdr3_nt: TGTGCCAGCAGCTCAGGACAGGGGGCTAGTTCCGAAGATACGCAGTATTTT
cdr3_aa: CASSSGQGASSEDTQYF

cdr3_length: 17
v_call: TRBV7-7
clone_size: .
j_call: TRBJ2-7
d_call: .
cdr3_nt: TGTGCCAGCAGCTTAGGCCCCGAGTCGGAGAATATCTACGAGCAGTACTTC
cdr3_aa: CASSLGPESENIYEQYF

cdr3_length: 12
v_call: TRBV18
clone_size: once
j_call: TRBJ2-7
d_call: .
cdr3_nt: TGTGCCAGCTCGGATGCCGGAGGCGAGCAGTACTTC
cdr3_aa: CASSDAGGEQYF

cdr3_length: 15
v_call: TRBV7-2
clone_size: .
j_call: TRBJ1-1
d_call: .
cdr3_nt: TGTGCCAGCAGCTTAGGGGAACAGGTGAACACTGAAGCTTTCTTT
cdr3_aa: CASSLGEQVNTEAFF

cdr3_length: 16
v_call: TRBV9
clone_size: .
j_call: TRBJ2-7
d_call: TRBD2
cdr3_nt: TGTGCCAGCAGCGTCAGAGGACTAGCGGGAGGGTACGAGCAGTACTTC
cdr3_aa: CASSVRGLAGGYEQYF

cdr3_length: 13
v_call: TRBV7-7
clone_size: once
j_call: TRBJ2-5
d_call: .
cdr3_nt: TGTGCCAGCAGCTTACAGTCCCAAGAGACCCAGTACTTC
cdr3_aa: CASSLQSQETQYF

cdr3_length: 14
v_call: TRBV6-5
clone_size: .
j_call: TRBJ1-5
d_call: TRBD1
cdr3_nt: TGTGCCAGCAGCAAAGACAGGGGTGGTCAGCCCCAGCATTTT
cdr3_aa: CASSKDRGGQPQHF

cdr3_length: 15
v_call: TRBV28
clone_size: .
j_call: TRBJ2-3
d_call: TRBD1
cdr3_nt: TGTGCCAGCAGTTTATCAGGGGGCGCGAGAGATACGCAGTATTTT
cdr3_aa: CASSLSGGARDTQYF

cdr3_length: 15
v_call: TRBV9
clone_size: .
j_call: TRBJ1-1
d_call: TRBD1
cdr3_nt: TGTGCCAGCAGCGACGTTACAGGGGTGAACACTGAAGCTTTCTTT
cdr3_aa: CASSDVTGVNTEAFF

cdr3_length: 15
v_call: TRBV27
clone_size: .
j_call: TRBJ2-7
d_call: TRBD2
cdr3_nt: TGTGCCAGCAGTTTATTTTCCGGGGGGGATGGGGAGCAGTACTTC
cdr3_aa: CASSLFSGGDGEQYF

cdr3_length: 14
v_call: TRBV27
clone_size: .
j_call: TRBJ1-1
d_call: .
cdr3_nt: TGTGCCAGCAGTCCCCAGAACGAGGCCACTGAAGCTTTCTTT
cdr3_aa: CASSPQNEATEAFF

cdr3_length: 13
v_call: TRBV28
clone_size: .
j_call: TRBJ2-7
d_call: .
cdr3_nt: TGTGCCAGCAGCCGTTTGGCGGGCTACGAGCAGTACTTC
cdr3_aa: CASSRLAGYEQYF

cdr3_length: 15
v_call: TRBV11-1
clone_size: .
j_call: TRBJ1-1
d_call: .
cdr3_nt: TGTGCCAGCAGCCCCCGAGAGGGAGTTAATGCTGAAGCTTTCTTT
cdr3_aa: CASSPREGVNAEAFF

cdr3_length: 15
v_call: TRBV5-1
clone_size: .
j_call: TRBJ2-7
d_call: .
cdr3_nt: TGCGCCAGCAGCCCGACCGGGACTGTGCTGTCCGAGCAGTACTTC
cdr3_aa: CASSPTGTVLSEQYF

cdr3_length: 15
v_call: TRBV7-9
clone_size: .
j_call: TRBJ1-1
d_call: .
cdr3_nt: TGTGCCAGCAGCCCTCCAGGACGGGATCACACTGAAGCTTTCTTT
cdr3_aa: CASSPPGRDHTEAFF

cdr3_length: 14
v_call: TRBV6-5
clone_size: .
j_call: TRBJ1-4
d_call: TRBD1
cdr3_nt: TGTGCCAGCAGTTGGTTGGACAGGGCTGAAGAACTGTTTTTT
cdr3_aa: CASSWLDRAEELFF

cdr3_length: 12
v_call: TRBV10-3
clone_size: .
j_call: TRBJ2-2
d_call: .
cdr3_nt: TGTGCCATCAGTACTAGCACCGGGGAGCTGTTTTTT
cdr3_aa: CAISTSTGELFF

cdr3_length: 13
v_call: TRBV14
clone_size: .
j_call: TRBJ1-2
d_call: .
cdr3_nt: TGTGCCAGCAGCCAAGAACCGGGCTATGGCTACACCTTC
cdr3_aa: CASSQEPGYGYTF

cdr3_length: 16
v_call: TRBV15
clone_size: .
j_call: TRBJ2-1
d_call: .
cdr3_nt: TGTGCCACCAGCAGGACAGGACAGCTGAGGAACAATGAGCAGTTCTTC
cdr3_aa: CATSRTGQLRNNEQFF

cdr3_length: 15
v_call: TRBV11-2
clone_size: .
j_call: TRBJ1-3
d_call: TRBD1
cdr3_nt: TGTGCCAGCAGCCTCGGGACAGGGACTGGAAACACCATATATTTT
cdr3_aa: CASSLGTGTGNTIYF

cdr3_length: 14
v_call: TRBV28
clone_size: .
j_call: TRBJ1-4
d_call: TRBD1
cdr3_nt: TGTGCCAGCAGTTCTACAGGGGGTACGGGTAAGCTGTTTTTT
cdr3_aa: CASSSTGGTGKLFF

cdr3_length: 16
v_call: TRBV30
clone_size: .
j_call: TRBJ2-7
d_call: TRBD2
cdr3_nt: TGTGCCTGGAGGGGGGCTAGCGGGAGGGCCGCCTACGAGCAGTACTTC
cdr3_aa: CAWRGASGRAAYEQYF

cdr3_length: 15
v_call: TRBV7-9
clone_size: .
j_call: TRBJ1-2
d_call: .
cdr3_nt: TGTGCCAGCAGTTTCGCCCGTCAAGAGAACTATGGCTACACCTTC
cdr3_aa: CASSFARQENYGYTF

cdr3_length: 15
v_call: TRBV18
clone_size: .
j_call: TRBJ1-1
d_call: TRBD1
cdr3_nt: TGTGCCAGCTCATCCTCCGGGACAGGGAACACTGAAGCTTTCTTT
cdr3_aa: CASSSSGTGNTEAFF

cdr3_length: 23
v_call: TRBV6-9
clone_size: .
j_call: TRBJ2-2
d_call: TRBD2
cdr3_nt: TGTGCCAGCAGTTATTCCATCCGGGAGGGAGCGGGAGGGCAGGCAATCTACACCGGGGAGCTGTTTTTT
cdr3_aa: CASSYSIREGAGGQAIYTGELFF

cdr3_length: 15
v_call: TRBV6-5
clone_size: .
j_call: TRBJ2-6
d_call: .
cdr3_nt: TGTGCCAGCAGGCTTACGGAGGCTGGGGCCAACGTCCTGACTTTC
cdr3_aa: CASRLTEAGANVLTF

cdr3_length: 13
v_call: TRBV5-1
clone_size: .
j_call: TRBJ2-1
d_call: TRBD2
cdr3_nt: TGCGCCAGCATCGGGACTAGCGATAATGAGCAGTTCTTC
cdr3_aa: CASIGTSDNEQFF

cdr3_length: 12
v_call: TRBV19
clone_size: .
j_call: TRBJ2-5
d_call: .
cdr3_nt: TGTGCCAGTAGTCAGTATCAAGAGACCCAGTACTTC
cdr3_aa: CASSQYQETQYF

cdr3_length: 16
v_call: TRBV19
clone_size: .
j_call: TRBJ1-1
d_call: TRBD1
cdr3_nt: TGTGCCAGTATCCCCAGGACAGGGGGCTTGAACACTGAAGCTTTCTTT
cdr3_aa: CASIPRTGGLNTEAFF

cdr3_length: 14
v_call: TRBV27
clone_size: .
j_call: TRBJ2-2
d_call: TRBD2
cdr3_nt: TGTGCCAGCAGTTATGGGACTACCCCTGTTGGGCTGTTTTTT
cdr3_aa: CASSYGTTPVGLFF

cdr3_length: 14
v_call: TRBV6-5
clone_size: .
j_call: TRBJ2-3
d_call: .
cdr3_nt: TGTGCCAGCAGTTGGGGGGGGGCATCAGATACGCAGTATTTT
cdr3_aa: CASSWGGASDTQYF

cdr3_length: 14
v_call: TRBV11-2
clone_size: .
j_call: TRBJ2-7
d_call: .
cdr3_nt: TGTGCCAGCGCCTCCCCAGGGGCCTCCTACGAGCAGTACTTC
cdr3_aa: CASASPGASYEQYF

cdr3_length: 13
v_call: TRBV6-1
clone_size: .
j_call: TRBJ1-3
d_call: .
cdr3_nt: TGTGCCGTACAGAGTGGTGGTGGAAACACCATATATTTT
cdr3_aa: CAVQSGGGNTIYF

cdr3_length: 16
v_call: TRBV5-6
clone_size: .
j_call: TRBJ1-4
d_call: .
cdr3_nt: TGTGCCAGCAGCCCTGACAGGTCGGCAACTAATGAAAAACTGTTTTTT
cdr3_aa: CASSPDRSATNEKLFF

cdr3_length: 14
v_call: TRBV22-1
clone_size: .
j_call: TRBJ1-2
d_call: .
cdr3_nt: TGTCCTGGGAGTGCACGTCCCGGGTCCTATGGCTACACCTTC
cdr3_aa: CPGSARPGSYGYTF

cdr3_length: 12
v_call: TRBV19
clone_size: .
j_call: TRBJ2-5
d_call: .
cdr3_nt: TGTGCCAGTAACCAGGGTCAAGAGACCCAGTACTTC
cdr3_aa: CASNQGQETQYF

cdr3_length: 16
v_call: TRBV28
clone_size: .
j_call: TRBJ2-7
d_call: .
cdr3_nt: TGTGCCAGCAGTTTCCCCGATTTCGGGTATCTCGCGGAGCAGTACTTC
cdr3_aa: CASSFPDFGYLAEQYF

cdr3_length: 12
v_call: TRBV6-5
clone_size: .
j_call: TRBJ2-1
d_call: TRBD1
cdr3_nt: TGTGCCGTTGGGGACAGGGGAAATGAGCAGTTCTTC
cdr3_aa: CAVGDRGNEQFF

cdr3_length: 15
v_call: TRBV6-4
clone_size: .
j_call: TRBJ2-2
d_call: TRBD1
cdr3_nt: TGTGCCAGCAGGCAAACCGGGACAGGGCCCGGGGAGCTGTTTTTT
cdr3_aa: CASRQTGTGPGELFF

cdr3_length: 15
v_call: TRBV10-3
clone_size: once
j_call: TRBJ2-3
d_call: .
cdr3_nt: TGTGCCATCAGTTCCCAGGGGTCCAGCACAGATACGCAGTATTTT
cdr3_aa: CAISSQGSSTDTQYF

cdr3_length: 15
v_call: TRBV11-1
clone_size: .
j_call: TRBJ1-1
d_call: .
cdr3_nt: TGTGCCAGCAGCCCCCGGACAGCCTTTGGCACTGAAGCTTTCTTT
cdr3_aa: CASSPRTAFGTEAFF

cdr3_length: 18
v_call: TRBV5-5
clone_size: few
j_call: TRBJ1-1
d_call: .
cdr3_nt: TGTGCCAGCAGCTTGGGAAGTGGGCCGGGGATCCAGAACACTGAAGCTTTCTTT
cdr3_aa: CASSLGSGPGIQNTEAFF

cdr3_length: 10
v_call: TRBV20-1
clone_size: .
j_call: TRBJ1-1
d_call: .
cdr3_nt: TGCAGTGGTCGGGACACTGAAGCTTTCTTT
cdr3_aa: CSGRDTEAFF

cdr3_length: 16
v_call: TRBV4-2
clone_size: .
j_call: TRBJ2-3
d_call: .
cdr3_nt: TGTGCCAGCAGCCAAGATGGTGGGAGCGGCACAGATACGCAGTATTTT
cdr3_aa: CASSQDGGSGTDTQYF

cdr3_length: 17
v_call: TRBV14
clone_size: .
j_call: TRBJ1-1
d_call: .
cdr3_nt: TGTGCCAGCAGCCAAGCCGTTGGGGGGGAGGGCAACACTGAAGCTTTCTTT
cdr3_aa: CASSQAVGGEGNTEAFF

cdr3_length: 16
v_call: TRBV11-2
clone_size: .
j_call: TRBJ2-3
d_call: TRBD2
cdr3_nt: TGTGCCAGCAGCTTAGGGCTAGCGGGGATCTCGGATACGCAGTATTTT
cdr3_aa: CASSLGLAGISDTQYF

cdr3_length: 15
v_call: TRBV2
clone_size: .
j_call: TRBJ2-2
d_call: TRBD2
cdr3_nt: TGTGCCAGCACCTCGGGAGGCGCCGTAACCGGGGAGCTGTTTTTT
cdr3_aa: CASTSGGAVTGELFF

cdr3_length: 16
v_call: TRBV27
clone_size: .
j_call: TRBJ2-7
d_call: TRBD2
cdr3_nt: TGTGCCAGCAGTCCAAAGACCACCGGGACTAATAACCGGCAGTACTTC
cdr3_aa: CASSPKTTGTNNRQYF

cdr3_length: 15
v_call: TRBV27
clone_size: .
j_call: TRBJ1-1
d_call: .
cdr3_nt: TGTGCCAGCAGTTTAAGCCCAGGCTCTGGGACTGAAGCTTTCTTT
cdr3_aa: CASSLSPGSGTEAFF

cdr3_length: 14
v_call: TRBV6-5
clone_size: .
j_call: TRBJ2-2
d_call: .
cdr3_nt: TGTGCCAGCAGGCGGGACGGAAACACCGGGGAGCTGTTTTTT
cdr3_aa: CASRRDGNTGELFF

cdr3_length: 14
v_call: TRBV30
clone_size: .
j_call: TRBJ2-5
d_call: TRBD1
cdr3_nt: TGTGCCTGGAGTGTATCAGGGGGCATTGAGACCCAGTACTTC
cdr3_aa: CAWSVSGGIETQYF

cdr3_length: 16
v_call: TRBV14
clone_size: .
j_call: TRBJ2-7
d_call: TRBD2
cdr3_nt: TGTGCCAGCAGCCCTATAGCGGGAGCTTCCTCGGTAGAGCAGTACTTC
cdr3_aa: CASSPIAGASSVEQYF

cdr3_length: 14
v_call: TRBV7-9
clone_size: .
j_call: TRBJ1-1
d_call: .
cdr3_nt: TGTGCCAGCAAGGTCCGGACAGCGAACACTGAAGCTTTCTTT
cdr3_aa: CASKVRTANTEAFF

cdr3_length: 15
v_call: TRBV28
clone_size: .
j_call: TRBJ2-5
d_call: .
cdr3_nt: TGTGCCAGCAGTTCCTCACGGGGGGCGAAAGAGACCCAGTACTTC
cdr3_aa: CASSSSRGAKETQYF

cdr3_length: 12
v_call: TRBV7-9
clone_size: .
j_call: TRBJ2-4
d_call: .
cdr3_nt: TGTGCCAGCAGCCTCTCGGCGGACATTCAGTACTTC
cdr3_aa: CASSLSADIQYF

cdr3_length: 15
v_call: TRBV19
clone_size: .
j_call: TRBJ2-1
d_call: .
cdr3_nt: TGTGCCAGTAGCCCCCGACTAGGGCAAGCCAATGAGCAGTTCTTC
cdr3_aa: CASSPRLGQANEQFF

cdr3_length: 15
v_call: TRBV9
clone_size: .
j_call: TRBJ2-2
d_call: TRBD1
cdr3_nt: TGTGCCAGCAGCGTTTCGACAGGGGGCCCCGGGGAGCTGTTTTTT
cdr3_aa: CASSVSTGGPGELFF

cdr3_length: 12
v_call: TRBV25-1
clone_size: .
j_call: TRBJ1-2
d_call: .
cdr3_nt: TGTGCCAGCACCTTCTCAGAGGGTGGCTACACCTTC
cdr3_aa: CASTFSEGGYTF

cdr3_length: 16
v_call: TRBV9
clone_size: .
j_call: TRBJ2-3
d_call: TRBD1
cdr3_nt: TGTGCCAGCAGCGCCTGGGACAGGCGATCCCAGAATACGCAGTATTTT
cdr3_aa: CASSAWDRRSQNTQYF